Described below is a single TCR beta chain sequence and its context. Its matching antigen is unknown. J lost 3 bases, V lost 8 bases, and 9 bases had no gene match. This CDR3 has 15 amino acids. Germline CDR1 is SNHLY and CDR2 is FYNNEI. 13 Jbeta primers and 60 Vbeta primers were used for the PCR. The protocol was immunoSEQ multiplex PCR, while the TCRdb copy is restricted to in-frame clones and leaves out a portion. The profile shows some 70,000 clones, around 76% of them singletons. The entry originates in a study of cytomegalovirus exposure and HLA in healthy donors. At the level of the study: T cells numbering some 170 million yielded 100 million to 120 million unique TCR beta sequences in an earlier analysis. Across a few hundred genotyped donors, around 82% landed in the Caucasian-associated ancestry cluster.

The study's findings and limits: HLA alleles showed associations with around 15,000 TCR beta sequences in a later analysis, at a 0.05 false discovery rate.

The receptor was derived from a man younger than 35 in good health and CMV-seronegative. The material sequenced was PBMCs. The chain couples TRBV2 to TRBJ2-1; TRBD2 matches at 8 bases. The CDR3, as DNA: TGTGCCAGCGCCGGCGGGAGGCAGAGCTACAATGAGCAGTTCTTC. Amino acid sequence: CASAGGRQSYNEQFF.